The clone carrying this TCR beta chain was recorded a few times. Looked up from germline, CDR1 is SGHRS and CDR2 is YFSETQ. V was shortened by 0 bases and J by 0 bases, with 9 bases between the two germline ends. The CDR3 totals 15 residues. This specimen belongs to a study of T cells after yellow fever vaccination. TCRdb reprocessed the 5' RACE reads with MiXCR, giving one entry per CDR3 protein. The sample shows under 400,000 distinct CDR3 sequences, approximately 12% of them seen only once. The TCR originated in a young man who received the YFV17D yellow fever vaccine. The sequencing here drew on CD4+ T cells sorted from PBMCs, taken 15 days after the yellow fever booster vaccination. The genes are TRBV5-1 and TRBJ1-1; D unresolved. The CDR3 spells CASSLVGGLNTEAFF. The CDR3 DNA is TGCGCCAGCAGCTTGGTTGGCGGACTGAACACTGAAGCTTTCTTT.